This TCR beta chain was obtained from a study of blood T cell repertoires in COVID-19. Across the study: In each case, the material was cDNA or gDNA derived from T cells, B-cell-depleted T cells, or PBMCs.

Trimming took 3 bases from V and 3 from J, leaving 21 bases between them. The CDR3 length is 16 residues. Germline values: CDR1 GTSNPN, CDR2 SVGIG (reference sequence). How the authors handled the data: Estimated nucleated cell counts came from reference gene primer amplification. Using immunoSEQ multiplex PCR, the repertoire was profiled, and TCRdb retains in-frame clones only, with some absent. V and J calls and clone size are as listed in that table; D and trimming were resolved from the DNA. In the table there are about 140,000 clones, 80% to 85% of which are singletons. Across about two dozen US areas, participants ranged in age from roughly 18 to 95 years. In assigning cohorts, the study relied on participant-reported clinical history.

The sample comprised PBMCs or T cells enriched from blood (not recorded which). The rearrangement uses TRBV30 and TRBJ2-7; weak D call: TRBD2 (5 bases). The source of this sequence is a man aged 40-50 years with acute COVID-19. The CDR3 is CAWSADELVVGYEQYF. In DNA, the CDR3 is TGTGCCTGGAGCGCCGACGAACTAGTGGTGGGCTACGAGCAGTACTTC.